Following are 8 T cell receptor beta chains from one sample sequenced in a study of T-cell memory formation after mild COVID-19. TCRdb reanalysed the 5' RACE reads using MiXCR and keeps one entry per CDR3 protein. This table has about 130,000 distinct CDR3 sequences, around 6.3% appearing once. Sequenced material: PBMCs or a T cell subset sorted from them (not recorded which). Receptors were obtained from an adult woman who had mild COVID-19 (a few samples of this study predate the infection). Cell type and time point are not known.

The rearrangement joins TRBV4-1 to TRBJ2-3, with 13 positions matching TRBD2. From germline, CDR1 is MGHRA and CDR2 YSYEKL. V lost 8 bases, J lost 1 base, and 6 bases stayed unmatched. The CDR3 loop spans 16 amino acids. For the CDR3, the DNA is TGCGCCAGCGGACTAGCGGGAGTATATGGCACAGATACGCAGTATTTT. Translating it yields CASGLAGVYGTDTQYF.

This clonotype was seen many times. The genes are TRBV27 and TRBJ2-3; maybe TRBD1 (6 bases). The CDR3 is 14 amino acids. Per the germline V gene, CDR1 is MNHEY and CDR2 is SMNVEV (reference sequence). Trimming stripped 6 bases from V and 5 bases from J, with 15 bases between. As DNA, the CDR3 is TGTGCCAGCAGACTACAGGGAGTGGGAGATACGCAGTATTTT. Translation gives CASRLQGVGDTQYF.

This clonotype has a count of ten or more. The V call is TRBV6-5, the J call TRBJ2-7; 12 bases match TRBD2. Germline V gives CDR1 MNHEY, CDR2 SVGAGI. CDR3 length equals 14 residues. With V trimmed by 5 bases and J by 9 bases, 8 bases remained unmatched. The CDR3 region has the DNA TGTGCCAGCAGTCCACTAGCGGGAGGTGTGTGGCAGTACTTC. It encodes CASSPLAGGVWQYF.

The V and J genes are TRBV12-3 or TRBV12-4 and TRBJ1-2; D is unclear. V lost 3 bases and J lost 4, with 9 bases in between. This CDR3 is built from 13 residues. The DNA of the CDR3 is TGTGCCAGCAGTTTGAGGGCGGGCTATGGCTACACCTTC. As protein: CASSLRAGYGYTF.

This clonotype was detected ten times or more. This chain links TRBV9 with TRBJ1-1; 10 bases line up with TRBD1. The CDR3 is made up of 19 amino acids. Per the germline V gene, CDR1 is SGDLS and CDR2 is YYNGEE. V lost 0 bases and J lost 0; bases outside the gene matches: 11. Here the CDR3 reads CASSVEATGGFRMNTEAFF. Here the CDR3 DNA reads TGTGCCAGCAGCGTAGAAGCGACAGGGGGCTTTAGGATGAACACTGAAGCTTTCTTT.

This clonotype occurred a few times. CDR3 residues: CATSTPYTEAFF. The CDR3, as DNA: TGTGCCACTTCGACACCGTACACTGAAGCTTTCTTT. This chain connects TRBV12-3 or TRBV12-4 to TRBJ1-1, with D uncertain. V gave up 10 bases and J gave up 3 bases, with 12 bases separating them. This CDR3 is 12 amino acids long.

V and J are TRBV15 and TRBJ1-2; TRBD1 matches at 8 bases. The V gene end was trimmed by 3 bases and the J gene end by 4 bases; junction bases not matched to a gene: 13. Per the germline V gene, CDR1 is LNHNV and CDR2 is YYDKDF (reference sequence). The CDR3 has 17 residues. As DNA, the CDR3 is TGTGCCACCAGCAGCGAGCGGGACAGGTTCCTTCCCTATGGCTACACCTTC. Protein sequence: CATSSERDRFLPYGYTF.

This clonotype was seen many times. The chain carries TRBV6-5 and TRBJ2-3; D is perhaps TRBD1 (5 bases). Trimming shortened V by 6 bases and J by 3 bases, and 16 bases separated the two germline ends. There are 15 residues in the CDR3. Germline loops: CDR1 MNHEY, CDR2 SVGAGI. CDR3 DNA sequence: TGTGCCAGCAGGCCCTTTCAGGGCGTGACAGATACGCAGTATTTT. It specifies CASRPFQGVTDTQYF.